The 3 T cell receptor beta chains listed next were all sequenced from one sample in a study of cytomegalovirus exposure and HLA in healthy donors. Primers: 60 Vbeta forward and 13 Jbeta reverse. Some clones are missing from TCRdb's copy, which holds only in-frame ones; the method was immunoSEQ multiplex PCR. The sample yields 38,000 or so clones, of which the top ten take up 6.2%. The sample was PBMCs. Source of these receptors: a young man in good health and CMV-seronegative.

This chain links TRBV27 with TRBJ2-1, with 8 bases fitting TRBD1. Germline V gives CDR1 MNHEY, CDR2 SMNVEV (reference sequence). There are 14 residues in the CDR3. V shed 3 bases, J shed 5 bases, and the junction held 3 bases outside the gene matches. The CDR3, as DNA: TGTGCCAGCAGTTTGCCAGGGGGCCACAATGAGCAGTTCTTC. It specifies CASSLPGGHNEQFF.

The chain is built from TRBV19 and TRBJ1-3; D might be TRBD1 (5 bases). V was clipped by 7 bases and J by 7 bases, with 11 bases between them. Germline CDR1 and CDR2: LNHDA and SQIVND (reference sequence). This CDR3 contains 12 residues. In DNA, the CDR3 is TGTGCCAGTACCCCGGGGGATAACACCATATATTTT. It encodes CASTPGDNTIYF.

This chain uses TRBV30 with TRBJ1-5; D possibly corresponds to TRBD1 (5 bases). V was shortened by 5 bases and J by 2 bases, with 19 bases between the two germline ends. Germline V gives CDR1 GTSNPN, CDR2 SVGIG (reference sequence). The CDR3 runs to 16 residues. DNA of the CDR3: TGTGCCTGGCAGAAGGCAGGGTTTTCGGGCAATCAGCCCCAGCATTTT. Translation: CAWQKAGFSGNQPQHF. Variable domain in full (rest from reference TRBV30 and TRBJ1-5): SQTIHQWPATLVQPVGSPLSLECTVEGTSNPNLYWYRQAAGRGLQLLFYSVGIGQISSEVPQNLSASRPQDRQFILSSKKLLLSDSGFYLCAWQKAGFSGNQPQHFGDGTRLSIL.